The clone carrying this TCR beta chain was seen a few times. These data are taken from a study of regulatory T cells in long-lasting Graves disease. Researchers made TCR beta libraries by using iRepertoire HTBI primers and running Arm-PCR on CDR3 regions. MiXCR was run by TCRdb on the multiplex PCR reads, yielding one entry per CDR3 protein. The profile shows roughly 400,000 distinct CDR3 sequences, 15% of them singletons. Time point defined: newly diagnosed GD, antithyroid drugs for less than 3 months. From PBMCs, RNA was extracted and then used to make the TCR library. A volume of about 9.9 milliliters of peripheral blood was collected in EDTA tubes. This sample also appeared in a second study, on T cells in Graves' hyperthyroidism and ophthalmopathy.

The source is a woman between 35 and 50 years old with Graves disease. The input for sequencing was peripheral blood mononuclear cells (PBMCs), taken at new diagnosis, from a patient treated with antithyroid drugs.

CDR3 region: CASSLNTKETQYF. The CDR3, as DNA: TGCGCCAGCAGCCTAAACACAAAAGAGACCCAGTACTTC. The V gene is TRBV5-1, the J gene TRBJ2-5; D remains unclear. In germline, CDR1 is SGHRS, CDR2 YFSETQ. V dropped 4 bases and J dropped 3 bases, with 10 bases sitting between them. CDR3 length equals 13 residues. Together with reference TRBV5-1 and TRBJ2-5, the CDR3 gives the full variable domain: KAGVTQTPRYLIKTRGQQVTLSCSPISGHRSVSWYQQTPGQGLQFLFEYFSETQRNKGNFPGRFSGRQFSNSRSEMNVSTLELGDSALYLCASSLNTKETQYFGPGTRLLVL.